This T cell receptor beta chain was sequenced for a study of blood T cell repertoires in COVID-19. Across the whole study: Spain, Italy and the United States supplied samples that represented acute and convalescent COVID-19.

The CDR3 totals 15 residues. Germline loops: CDR1 SGHRS, CDR2 YFSETQ. Between the trimmed V and J ends, which lost 4 bases and 4 bases, there was a span of 18 bases. Per the original data handling: For nucleated cells, counts were estimated from reference gene primer amplification. The assay was immunoSEQ multiplex PCR, and TCRdb's table has in-frame clones only and misses some. Clone size and the V and J calls come from that table; the DNA yielded D and trimming. The table records tens of thousands of clones, approximately 78% of them present only once. The rearrangement links TRBV5-1 to TRBJ2-7; weak D call: TRBD1 (6 bases). The specimen was peripheral blood. The sequence was collected from a human donor in a cohort sampled during active COVID-19. Here the CDR3 reads CASSTTGGAGYEQYF. The DNA for the CDR3 is TGCGCCAGCAGCACGACAGGCGGCGCTGGATACGAGCAGTACTTC.